These T cell receptor beta chains were read from a single sample in a study of blood T cell repertoires in COVID-19. Repertoires were generated with immunoSEQ multiplex PCR, while TCRdb's copy carries only in-frame clones and drops some. The sample includes a few hundred thousand clones, 85% to 90% of them seen just once. The sequenced sample consisted of PBMCs or T cells enriched from blood (not recorded which). These TCRs come from a woman in her late teens or twenties who had recovered from COVID-19. CDR3s include the opening cysteine and the closing phenylalanine or tryptophan. The order of the fields is CDR3 protein, CDR3 DNA, clone size, V gene, D gene, J gene. The D gene is left open where the match is weak. Some rows mark clone size as missing; the rest say once, few, many or name a class of expanded clone.

cdr3_aa: CASSAGTLNSPLHF
cdr3_nt: TGTGCCAGCAGCGCCGGGACATTGAATTCACCCCTCCACTTT
clone_size: .
v_call: TRBV6-5
d_call: .
j_call: TRBJ1-6

cdr3_aa: CASTGTGFAGNTIYF
cdr3_nt: TGTGCCAGCACCGGGACAGGGTTCGCTGGAAACACCATATATTTT
clone_size: .
v_call: TRBV2
d_call: TRBD1
j_call: TRBJ1-3

cdr3_aa: CASSLRQGTDYEQYF
cdr3_nt: TGTGCCAGCAGTTTAAGACAGGGGACCGACTACGAGCAGTACTTC
clone_size: .
v_call: TRBV28
d_call: TRBD1
j_call: TRBJ2-7

cdr3_aa: CASSLKAGGPDTQYF
cdr3_nt: TGTGCCAGCAGCTTGAAAGCGGGGGGGCCAGATACGCAGTATTTT
clone_size: .
v_call: TRBV5-4
d_call: TRBD2
j_call: TRBJ2-3

cdr3_aa: CASSQLGQGIRGETQYF
cdr3_nt: TGTGCCAGCAGCCAACTGGGACAGGGGATCAGGGGAGAGACCCAGTACTTC
clone_size: .
v_call: TRBV4-2
d_call: TRBD1
j_call: TRBJ2-5

cdr3_aa: CASSYRQTGRGDGYTF
cdr3_nt: TGTGCCAGCAGTTACCGTCAGACAGGGCGGGGAGATGGCTACACCTTC
clone_size: .
v_call: TRBV6-5
d_call: TRBD1
j_call: TRBJ1-2

cdr3_aa: CASSLRDMLLNTEAFF
cdr3_nt: TGTGCCAGCAGCTTACGGGACATGCTATTGAACACTGAAGCTTTCTTT
clone_size: .
v_call: TRBV11-2
d_call: .
j_call: TRBJ1-1

cdr3_aa: CASSLPITGLGYGYTF
cdr3_nt: TGTGCCAGCAGCTTACCAATTACAGGGTTAGGCTATGGCTACACCTTC
clone_size: .
v_call: TRBV9
d_call: .
j_call: TRBJ1-2

cdr3_aa: CASSIVGHPNGNQPQHF
cdr3_nt: TGTGCCAGTAGTATCGTTGGACACCCGAATGGCAATCAGCCCCAGCATTTT
clone_size: .
v_call: TRBV19
d_call: .
j_call: TRBJ1-5

cdr3_aa: CASSQEGGGGVEQYF
cdr3_nt: TGCGCCAGCAGCCAAGAAGGAGGAGGGGGGGTCGAGCAGTACTTC
clone_size: few
v_call: TRBV4-1
d_call: .
j_call: TRBJ2-7

cdr3_aa: CASSLGPGNTEAFF
cdr3_nt: TGCGCCAGCAGCTTGGGACCGGGTAACACTGAAGCTTTCTTT
clone_size: .
v_call: TRBV5-1
d_call: .
j_call: TRBJ1-1

cdr3_aa: CASSPLGLGGETQYF
cdr3_nt: TGTGCCAGCAGTCCCCTGGGACTAGGGGGAGAGACCCAGTACTTC
clone_size: .
v_call: TRBV27
d_call: TRBD2
j_call: TRBJ2-5

cdr3_aa: CAWTLTGGAGDTQYF
cdr3_nt: TGTGCCTGGACCTTAACGGGGGGGGCCGGCGATACGCAGTATTTT
clone_size: .
v_call: TRBV30
d_call: TRBD2
j_call: TRBJ2-3

cdr3_aa: CAISASGAYSNQPQHF
cdr3_nt: TGTGCCATCAGTGCATCAGGTGCCTATAGCAATCAGCCCCAGCATTTT
clone_size: .
v_call: TRBV10-3
d_call: .
j_call: TRBJ1-5

cdr3_aa: CASSGGQETQYF
cdr3_nt: TGTGCCAGTAGCGGGGGCCAAGAGACCCAGTACTTC
clone_size: .
v_call: TRBV19
d_call: .
j_call: TRBJ2-5

cdr3_aa: CASSRTFSSYEQYF
cdr3_nt: TGTGCCAGCAGCCGGACTTTCAGCTCCTACGAGCAGTACTTC
clone_size: .
v_call: TRBV3-1/TRBV3-2
d_call: .
j_call: TRBJ2-7

cdr3_aa: CASGPWTSGASTDTQYF
cdr3_nt: TGCGCCAGCGGACCTTGGACTAGCGGGGCTAGCACAGATACGCAGTATTTT
clone_size: .
v_call: TRBV5-1
d_call: TRBD2
j_call: TRBJ2-3

cdr3_aa: CASSQGGASYEQYF
cdr3_nt: TGTGCCAGCAGCCAGGGGGGCGCGTCCTACGAACAGTACTTC
clone_size: .
v_call: TRBV28
d_call: .
j_call: TRBJ2-7

cdr3_aa: CASSEIPPMQFF
cdr3_nt: TGTGCCAGCAGTGAAATCCCGCCTATGCAGTTCTTC
clone_size: .
v_call: TRBV2
d_call: .
j_call: TRBJ2-1

cdr3_aa: CASVRSLSGGTEAFF
cdr3_nt: TGTGCCAGCGTACGGAGCCTAAGTGGTGGCACTGAAGCTTTCTTT
clone_size: .
v_call: TRBV6-5
d_call: .
j_call: TRBJ1-1